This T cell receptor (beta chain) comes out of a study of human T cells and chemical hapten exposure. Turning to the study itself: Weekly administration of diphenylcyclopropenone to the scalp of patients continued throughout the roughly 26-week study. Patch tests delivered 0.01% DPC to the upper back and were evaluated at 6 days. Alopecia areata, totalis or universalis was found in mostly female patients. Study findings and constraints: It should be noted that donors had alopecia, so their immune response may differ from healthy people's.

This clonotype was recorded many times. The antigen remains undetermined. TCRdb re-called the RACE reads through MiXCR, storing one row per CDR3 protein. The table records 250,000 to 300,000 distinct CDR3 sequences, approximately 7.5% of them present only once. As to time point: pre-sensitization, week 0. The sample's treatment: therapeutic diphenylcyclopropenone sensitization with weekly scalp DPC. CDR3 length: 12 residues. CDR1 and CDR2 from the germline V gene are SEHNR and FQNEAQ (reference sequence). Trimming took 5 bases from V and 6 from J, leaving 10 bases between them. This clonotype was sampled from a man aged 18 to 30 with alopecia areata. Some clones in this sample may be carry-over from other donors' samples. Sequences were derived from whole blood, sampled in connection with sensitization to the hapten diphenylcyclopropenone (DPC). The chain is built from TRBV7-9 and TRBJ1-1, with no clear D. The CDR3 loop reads CASSTSGAEAFF. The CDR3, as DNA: TGTGCCAGCAGCACCTCCGGGGCTGAAGCTTTCTTT.